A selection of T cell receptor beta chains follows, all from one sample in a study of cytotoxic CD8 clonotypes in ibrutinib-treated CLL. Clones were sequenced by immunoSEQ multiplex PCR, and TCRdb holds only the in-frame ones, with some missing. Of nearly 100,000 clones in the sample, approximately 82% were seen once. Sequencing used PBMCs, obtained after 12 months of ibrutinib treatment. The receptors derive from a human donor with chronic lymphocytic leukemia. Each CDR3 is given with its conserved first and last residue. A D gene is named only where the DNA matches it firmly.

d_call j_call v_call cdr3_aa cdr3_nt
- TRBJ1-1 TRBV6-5 CASSYFGTTEAFF TGTGCCAGCAGTTACTTTGGTACGACTGAAGCTTTCTTT
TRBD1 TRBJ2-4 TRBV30 CAWSPGYRQGGTKNIQYF TGTGCCTGGAGTCCCGGGTACCGACAGGGGGGGACCAAAAACATTCAGTACTTC
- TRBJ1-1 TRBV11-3 CASSRDTEAFF TGTGCCAGCAGCCGAGACACTGAAGCTTTCTTT
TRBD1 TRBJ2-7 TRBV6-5 CASSTGGQGTYEQYF TGTGCCAGCAGCACGGGGGGACAGGGGACCTACGAGCAGTACTTC
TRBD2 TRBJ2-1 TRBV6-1 CASSGLAGYNEQFF TGTGCCAGCAGTGGCCTAGCGGGTTACAATGAGCAGTTCTTC
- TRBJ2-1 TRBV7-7 CASSLDQSLDEQFF TGTGCCAGCAGCTTAGACCAGTCCCTTGATGAGCAGTTCTTC
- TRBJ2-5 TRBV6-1 CASSSRPLGQETQYF TGTGCCAGCAGTTCCCGACCACTGGGACAAGAGACCCAGTACTTC
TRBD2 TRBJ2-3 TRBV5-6 CASSLSLAGGPDTQYF TGTGCCAGCAGCTTGTCACTAGCGGGGGGGCCAGATACGCAGTATTTT
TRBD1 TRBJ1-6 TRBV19 CASSPSTGGANSPLHF TGTGCCAGTAGTCCATCGACAGGGGGCGCGAATTCACCCCTCCACTTT
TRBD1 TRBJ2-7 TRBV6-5 CASSYRDRGRYEQYF TGTGCCAGCAGTTACCGGGACAGGGGTCGCTACGAGCAGTACTTC